Each of the 3 T cell receptor beta chains below was sequenced from the same sample in a study of cytomegalovirus exposure and HLA in healthy donors. The method was immunoSEQ multiplex PCR; TCRdb's version includes in-frame clones alone and lacks a portion of them. The data contain 60,000 to 90,000 clones, just under 85% of them singletons. What was sequenced was PBMCs. The receptors derive from a man in his thirties or forties in good health and CMV-seronegative.

This clone was seen a single time. The chain couples TRBV5-1 to TRBJ1-3; no clear D gene. With 0 bases removed from V and 3 bases from J, the gap between germline ends came to 16 bases. Germline-derived CDR1 and CDR2 are SGHRS and YFSETQ. CDR3 length equals 17 residues. The CDR3 region has the DNA TGCGCCAGCAGCTTGGACCCGGCGGGCTCGGGTGGAAACACCATATATTTT. Protein: CASSLDPAGSGGNTIYF.

The chain carries TRBV5-4 and TRBJ2-6; D is possibly TRBD1 (5 bases). CDR1 is SGHNT, CDR2 YYREEE, per germline (reference sequence). The CDR3 covers 18 residues. With 5 bases removed from V and 0 bases from J, the gap between germline ends came to 18 bases. The CDR3: CASSPPGRTISGANVLTF. The CDR3 DNA is TGTGCCAGCAGTCCCCCCGGAAGGACAATCTCTGGGGCCAACGTCCTGACTTTC. Using reference TRBV5-4 and TRBJ2-6 for the parts outside the CDR3, the full variable domain is ETGVTQSPTHLIKTRGQQVTLRCSSQSGHNTVSWYQQALGQGPQFIFQYYREEENGRGNFPPRFSGLQFPNYSSELNVNALELDDSALYLCASSPPGRTISGANVLTFGAGSRLTVL.

The chain links TRBV7-9 to TRBJ2-7; the D gene is possibly TRBD1 (7 bases). The germline V and J ends were trimmed by 5 bases and 5 bases, with 16 bases remaining between them. The CDR3 length is 14 residues. CDR1 and CDR2 (germline): SEHNR, FQNEAQ (reference sequence). The CDR3, as DNA: TGTGCCAGCAGCGTCAGGGGGGAAGGTAACGAGCAGTACTTC. Protein product: CASSVRGEGNEQYF.